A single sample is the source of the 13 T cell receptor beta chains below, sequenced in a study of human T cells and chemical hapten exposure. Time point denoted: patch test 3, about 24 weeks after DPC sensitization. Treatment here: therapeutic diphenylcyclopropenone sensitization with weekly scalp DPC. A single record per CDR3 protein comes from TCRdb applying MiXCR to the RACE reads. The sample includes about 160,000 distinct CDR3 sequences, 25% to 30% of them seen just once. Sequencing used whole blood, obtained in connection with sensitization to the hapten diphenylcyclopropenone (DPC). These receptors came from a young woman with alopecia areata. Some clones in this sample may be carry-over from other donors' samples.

For the CDR3, the DNA is TGCGCCAGCAGCCAAGATCCGATGAGCTCTGGAAACACCATATATTTT. It encodes CASSQDPMSSGNTIYF. The chain carries TRBV4-3 and TRBJ1-3, with D uncertain. The CDR3 has 16 residues. V dropped 0 bases and J dropped 0 bases, with 9 bases sitting between them. Germline loops: CDR1 LGHNA, CDR2 YSLEER.

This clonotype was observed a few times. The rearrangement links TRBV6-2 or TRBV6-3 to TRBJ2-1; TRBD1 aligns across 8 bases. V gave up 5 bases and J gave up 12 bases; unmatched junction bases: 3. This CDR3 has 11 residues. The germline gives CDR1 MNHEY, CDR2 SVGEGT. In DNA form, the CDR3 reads TGTGCCAGCAGTATCGGACAGGGGCAGTTCTTC. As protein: CASSIGQGQFF.

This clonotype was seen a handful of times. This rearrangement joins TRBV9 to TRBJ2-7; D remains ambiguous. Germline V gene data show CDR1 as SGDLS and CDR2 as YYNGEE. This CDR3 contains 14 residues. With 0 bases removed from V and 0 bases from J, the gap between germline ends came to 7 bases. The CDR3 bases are TGTGCCAGCAGCGTAGAAGGCAGCTCCTACGAGCAGTACTTC. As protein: CASSVEGSSYEQYF.

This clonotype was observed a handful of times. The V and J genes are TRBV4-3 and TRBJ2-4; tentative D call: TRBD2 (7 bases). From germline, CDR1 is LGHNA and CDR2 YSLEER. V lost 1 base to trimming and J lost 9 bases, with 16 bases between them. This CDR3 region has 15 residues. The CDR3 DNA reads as TGCGCCAGCAGCCAAGGGCTGCGGGGGACACCCATTCAGTACTTC. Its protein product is CASSQGLRGTPIQYF.

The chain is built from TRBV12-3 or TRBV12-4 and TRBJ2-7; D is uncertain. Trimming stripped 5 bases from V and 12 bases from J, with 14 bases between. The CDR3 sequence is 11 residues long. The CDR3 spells CASSHSQARYF. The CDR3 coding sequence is TGTGCCAGCAGTCACTCCCAGGCGAGGTACTTC.

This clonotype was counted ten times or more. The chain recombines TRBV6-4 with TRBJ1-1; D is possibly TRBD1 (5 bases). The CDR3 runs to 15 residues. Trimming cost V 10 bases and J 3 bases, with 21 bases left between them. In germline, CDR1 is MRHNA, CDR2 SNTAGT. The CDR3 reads CATTGAYRTDTEAFF. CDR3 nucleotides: TGTGCCACTACTGGGGCATATCGGACGGACACTGAAGCTTTCTTT.

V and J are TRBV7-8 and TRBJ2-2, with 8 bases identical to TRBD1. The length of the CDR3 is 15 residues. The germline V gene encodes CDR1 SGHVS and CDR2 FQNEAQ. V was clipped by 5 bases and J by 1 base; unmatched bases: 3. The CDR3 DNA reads TGTGCCAGCAGCCAACAGGGGGTGAACACCGGGGAGCTGTTTTTT. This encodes CASSQQGVNTGELFF.

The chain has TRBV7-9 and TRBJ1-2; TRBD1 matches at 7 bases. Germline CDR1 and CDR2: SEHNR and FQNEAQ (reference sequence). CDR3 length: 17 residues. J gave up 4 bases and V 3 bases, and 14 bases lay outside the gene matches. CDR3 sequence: CASSFKGHDRAGYGYTF. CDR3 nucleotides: TGTGCCAGCAGCTTTAAGGGCCATGACAGGGCCGGCTATGGCTACACCTTC.

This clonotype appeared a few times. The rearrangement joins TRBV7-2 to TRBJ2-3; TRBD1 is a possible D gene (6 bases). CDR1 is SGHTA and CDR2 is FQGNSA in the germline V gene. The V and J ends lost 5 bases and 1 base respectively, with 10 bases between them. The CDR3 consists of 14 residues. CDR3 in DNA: TGTGCCAGCAGCGTAGAGGGGGGCACAGATACGCAGTATTTT. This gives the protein CASSVEGGTDTQYF.

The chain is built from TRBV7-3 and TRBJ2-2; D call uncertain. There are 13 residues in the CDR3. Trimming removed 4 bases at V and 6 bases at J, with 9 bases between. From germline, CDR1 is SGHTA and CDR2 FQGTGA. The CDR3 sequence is CASSSRVSGELFF. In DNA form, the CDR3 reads TGTGCCAGCAGCTCAAGGGTGTCCGGGGAGCTGTTTTTT.

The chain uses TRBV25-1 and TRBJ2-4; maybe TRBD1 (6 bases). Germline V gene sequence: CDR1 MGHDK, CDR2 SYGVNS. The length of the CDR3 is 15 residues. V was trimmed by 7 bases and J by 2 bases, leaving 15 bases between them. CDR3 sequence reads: CASTEQGYPKNIQYF. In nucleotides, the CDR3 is TGTGCCAGCACCGAGCAGGGGTATCCCAAAAACATTCAGTACTTC.

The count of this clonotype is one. Here the CDR3 DNA reads TGTGCCAGCAGGCCCGCGCTGGGCTGGGAGACCCAGTACTTC. Translating gives CASRPALGWETQYF. V and J are TRBV5-5 and TRBJ2-5; D is unresolved. Trimming took off 5 bases at V and 5 bases at J, with 16 bases between the two ends. Germline loops: CDR1 SGHKS, CDR2 YYEKEE (reference sequence). This CDR3 is 14 amino acids long. The whole variable domain, filled in from reference TRBV5-5 and TRBJ2-5, reads DAGVTQSPTHLIKTRGQQVTLRCSPISGHKSVSWYQQVLGQGPQFIFQYYEKEERGRGNFPDRFSARQFPNYSSELNVNALLLGDSALYLCASRPALGWETQYFGPGTRLLVL.

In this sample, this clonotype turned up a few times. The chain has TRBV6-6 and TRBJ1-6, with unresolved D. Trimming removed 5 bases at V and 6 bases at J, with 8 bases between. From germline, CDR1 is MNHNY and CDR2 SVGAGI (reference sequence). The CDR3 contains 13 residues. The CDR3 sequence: CASSENLNSPLHF. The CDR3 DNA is TGTGCCAGCAGTGAGAACCTTAATTCACCCCTCCACTTT.